A selection of T cell receptor beta chains follows, all from one sample in a study of STAT3 mutations in large granular lymphocyte leukemia. Libraries were prepared by immunoSEQ multiplex PCR; TCRdb keeps only in-frame clonotypes and omits some of them. The table has almost 25,000 clones, approximately 94% seen once. Input material: peripheral blood mononuclear cells. These receptors came from a man aged 40-50 years with T-cell large granular lymphocyte leukemia. Some clones in this sample may be carry-over from other donors' samples. Each CDR3 is given with its conserved first and last residue. D genes are given only for firm matches. Size values are once, few and many counts, or a class for expanded clones, and some rows have none.

D	V	size	J	CDR3	DNA
.	TRBV5-4	.	TRBJ2-6	CASSLVGEGRIEAGANVLTF	TGTGCCAGCAGCTTGGTGGGTGAGGGACGGATTGAAGCTGGGGCCAACGTCCTGACTTTC
TRBD1	TRBV27	.	TRBJ1-2	CASSLQGQGFGYTF	TGTGCCAGCAGTTTGCAGGGACAGGGGTTCGGCTACACCTTC
.	TRBV5-6	.	TRBJ2-3	CASSKSDYGTDTQYF	TGTGCCAGCAGCAAATCGGACTACGGCACAGATACGCAGTATTTT
.	TRBV14	.	TRBJ1-1	CASSPFRGQTEAFF	TGTGCCAGCAGCCCTTTCCGTGGACAGACGGAAGCTTTCTTT
.	TRBV27	large	TRBJ2-2	CASSFTVAGELFF	TGTGCCAGCAGTTTCACTGTAGCCGGGGAGCTGTTTTTT
.	TRBV18	.	TRBJ2-3	CASSPHDSDPQYF	TGTGCCAGCTCACCCCACGACTCCGATCCGCAGTATTTT
.	TRBV7-9	.	TRBJ2-7	CASSDLQGAEQYF	TGTGCCAGCAGCGACCTGCAGGGTGCCGAGCAGTACTTC
.	TRBV6-5	.	TRBJ1-2	CASSPDSLRPYTF	TGTGCCAGCAGTCCGGACAGCCTTAGGCCTTACACCTTC
.	TRBV27	.	TRBJ2-7	CASKEGSTYEQYF	TGTGCCAGCAAGGAGGGGTCCACCTACGAGCAGTACTTC
.	TRBV27	.	TRBJ2-7	CASSLKGNYEQYF	TGTGCCAGCAGTTTAAAGGGAAACTACGAGCAGTACTTC
.	TRBV14	.	TRBJ2-7	CASSRVSYEQYF	TGTGCCAGCAGTCGAGTCTCCTACGAGCAGTACTTC
.	TRBV30	.	TRBJ1-6	CAARAWGNSPLHF	TGTGCCGCCCGGGCCTGGGGGAATTCACCCCTCCACTTT
TRBD2	TRBV9	.	TRBJ2-3	CASSVSGASTDTQYF	TGTGCCAGCAGCGTCAGCGGGGCTAGCACAGATACGCAGTATTTT
TRBD1	TRBV27	.	TRBJ1-2	CASSSVTTGGDGYTF	TGTGCCAGCAGTTCCGTGACGACAGGGGGCGACGGCTACACCTTC
TRBD1	TRBV10-3	once	TRBJ2-1	CAIAVGQGVYEQFF	TGTGCCATCGCTGTGGGACAGGGTGTATATGAGCAGTTCTTC
.	TRBV6-1	.	TRBJ1-1	CASILGEAFF	TGTGCCAGCATATTGGGTGAAGCTTTCTTT
.	TRBV19	once	TRBJ1-1	CASSSSSQAFF	TGTGCCAGTAGTTCATCATCCCAAGCTTTCTTT
.	TRBV6-8	.	TRBJ1-2	CASSYGQNYGYTF	TGTGCCAGCAGTTACGGGCAGAACTATGGCTACACCTTC
.	TRBV15	.	TRBJ2-7	CATSNERGSYEQYF	TGTGCCACCAGCAATGAAAGAGGGTCCTACGAGCAGTACTTC
.	TRBV13	.	TRBJ2-7	CASSKRQDLYF	TGTGCCAGCAGCAAAAGACAGGACCTGTACTTC
.	TRBV27	.	TRBJ1-2	CASIDRSFFYGYTF	TGTGCCAGCATAGACAGGAGCTTCTTCTATGGCTACACCTTC
.	TRBV27	.	TRBJ1-2	CASSLTGGNYGYTF	TGTGCCAGCAGTTTAACGGGTGGAAACTATGGCTACACCTTC
TRBD2	TRBV4-3	once	TRBJ2-4	CASSPRGREGTKNIQYF	TGCGCCAGCAGCCCCCGGGGAAGGGAGGGAACCAAAAACATTCAGTACTTC
.	TRBV20-1	.	TRBJ2-3	CSASGGRTVYF	TGCAGTGCTAGCGGCGGCCGGACAGTATATTTT
.	TRBV6-5	once	TRBJ2-5	CASSYDWAPGETQYF	TGTGCCAGCAGTTACGACTGGGCACCCGGAGAGACCCAGTACTTC
.	TRBV6-1	.	TRBJ1-6	CASSERHLLNSPLHF	TGTGCCAGCAGTGAACGGCATCTTCTTAATTCACCCCTCCACTTT
.	TRBV28	.	TRBJ2-1	CASSLSGQYNEQFF	TGTGCCAGCAGTTTAAGTGGTCAGTACAATGAGCAGTTCTTC
.	TRBV7-9	.	TRBJ2-7	CASRGSGAGEQYF	TGTGCCAGCAGAGGCTCGGGCGCCGGCGAGCAGTACTTC
.	TRBV5-4	.	TRBJ2-5	CASSSQSKETQYF	TGTGCCAGCAGCTCCCAGTCTAAAGAGACCCAGTACTTC
TRBD1	TRBV5-4	.	TRBJ1-2	CASSIPQGDPNYGYTF	TGTGCCAGCAGCATTCCTCAGGGGGACCCTAACTATGGCTACACCTTC
TRBD1	TRBV6-6	.	TRBJ1-2	CASSSDRGENYGYTF	TGTGCCAGCAGTTCCGACAGGGGAGAAAACTATGGCTACACCTTC
.	TRBV30	.	TRBJ1-5	CAWSVGHLRNSNQPQHF	TGTGCCTGGAGTGTCGGGCATTTACGAAATAGCAATCAGCCCCAGCATTTT
.	TRBV2	.	TRBJ1-2	CASSELSQGRGYTF	TGTGCCAGCAGTGAACTCTCACAGGGTCGTGGCTACACCTTC
.	TRBV19	.	TRBJ1-2	CATHRGTTQDYGYTF	TGTGCCACCCATCGCGGGACTACACAGGACTATGGCTACACCTTC
.	TRBV11-3	.	TRBJ2-1	CASSLKGTYNEQFF	TGTGCCAGCAGCTTAAAGGGGACCTACAATGAGCAGTTCTTC
.	TRBV7-8	.	TRBJ2-7	CASSLLRTQHEQYF	TGTGCCAGCAGCTTATTAAGGACTCAACACGAGCAGTACTTC